The sequence of this TCR beta chain was determined in a study of blood T cell repertoires in COVID-19. About the research overall: From T cells, B-cell-depleted T cells, or PBMCs came the material, which was cDNA or gDNA.

CDR3 length: 12 amino acids. Trimming shortened V by 4 bases and J by 6 bases, and 7 bases separated the two germline ends. Germline V CDR1 and CDR2: SGHNT, YYREEE (reference sequence). Libraries were prepared by immunoSEQ multiplex PCR; TCRdb keeps only in-frame clonotypes and omits some of them. Of some 90,000 clones listed, roughly nine tenths were seen once; the top ten hold 5% to 5.5%. Sequenced: peripheral blood. The chain has TRBV5-4 and TRBJ2-2; unclear D gene. This sequence was found in a woman aged 80 or older with active COVID-19. The CDR3 is CASSGDAGELFF. Here the CDR3 DNA reads TGTGCCAGCAGCGGAGATGCCGGGGAGCTGTTTTTT.